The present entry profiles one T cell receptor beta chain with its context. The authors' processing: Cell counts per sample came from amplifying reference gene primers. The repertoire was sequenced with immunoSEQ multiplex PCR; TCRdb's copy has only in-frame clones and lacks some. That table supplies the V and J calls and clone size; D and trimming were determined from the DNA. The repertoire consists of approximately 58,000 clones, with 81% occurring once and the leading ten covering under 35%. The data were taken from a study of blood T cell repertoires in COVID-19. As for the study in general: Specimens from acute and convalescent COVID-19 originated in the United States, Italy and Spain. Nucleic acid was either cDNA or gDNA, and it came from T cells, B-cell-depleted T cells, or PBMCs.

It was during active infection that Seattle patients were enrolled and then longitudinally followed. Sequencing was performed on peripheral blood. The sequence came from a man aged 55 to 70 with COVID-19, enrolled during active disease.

CDR3 amino acids: CASSRGIGETQYF. The CDR3 bases are TGTGCCAGCAGCCGGGGGATTGGAGAGACCCAGTACTTC. J is TRBJ2-5 and V is TRBV5-4; tentative D call: TRBD2 (6 bases). V was pared by 4 bases and J by 4 bases, with 11 bases between. This CDR3 has 13 amino acids. Looked up from germline, CDR1 is SGHNT and CDR2 is YYREEE (reference sequence).